This T cell receptor (beta chain) was obtained from a study of shared clonotypes between healthy human individuals. Profiling relied on immunoSEQ multiplex PCR, and the TCRdb table lists in-frame clones only, not all of them. Altogether hundreds of thousands of clones are present, roughly 70% being singletons, with the ten largest covering 1.7%. Overall study results and limits: A handful of donors had around 5% of their naive CD4 clonotypes in common. Sampling covered nothing but blood. Tissue TCR repertoires likely differ from those found in blood.

The V and J ends lost 2 bases and 5 bases respectively, with 17 bases between them. Germline V gene sequence: CDR1 SGHAT, CDR2 FQNNGV. This CDR3 is 16 amino acids long. This clone was detected only once. The antigen remains unidentified. What was sequenced was memory CD4+ T cells sorted from blood. Described subset: CD45RA-negative fraction. The sequence was collected from a woman aged 25 to 45 in good health. J is TRBJ2-3 and V is TRBV11-2, with D possibly TRBD2 on 6 matching bases. The CDR3 region is CASSLRRDPRGDTQYF. The CDR3 DNA reads as TGTGCCAGCAGCTTAAGGCGGGACCCTAGGGGAGATACGCAGTATTTT.